The entry below describes one TCR beta chain. Its antigen is not known. TCRdb's copy holds only in-frame clones and misses some; the assay was immunoSEQ multiplex PCR. This sample yields under 200,000 clones, of which over 85% are seen a single time; about 9.4% belongs to the top ten. The sample comes from a study of cytomegalovirus exposure and HLA in healthy donors. The germline V gene has CDR1 SGHTA and CDR2 FQGNSA. The CDR3 has 15 amino acids. Trimming cost V 4 bases and J 7 bases; bases outside gene matches: 9. Notes on the study in general: The tendency of first-cohort TCR clusters to co-occur in the 120 or so validation repertoires was identified by a subsequent analysis. Both high specificity and high sensitivity reportedly marked the classifier's diagnosis of cytomegalovirus status. Most TCR sequences were rare, but some public TCRs occurred in many donors.

The chain has TRBV7-2 and TRBJ2-4; 8 bases are shared with TRBD2. Material: PBMCs. This receptor was obtained from a woman aged 18 to 35 in good health and CMV-seropositive. The CDR3 DNA is TGTGCCAGCAGCTCCCCCAGCGGGAGTGGGAACATTCAGTACTTC. Protein: CASSSPSGSGNIQYF.